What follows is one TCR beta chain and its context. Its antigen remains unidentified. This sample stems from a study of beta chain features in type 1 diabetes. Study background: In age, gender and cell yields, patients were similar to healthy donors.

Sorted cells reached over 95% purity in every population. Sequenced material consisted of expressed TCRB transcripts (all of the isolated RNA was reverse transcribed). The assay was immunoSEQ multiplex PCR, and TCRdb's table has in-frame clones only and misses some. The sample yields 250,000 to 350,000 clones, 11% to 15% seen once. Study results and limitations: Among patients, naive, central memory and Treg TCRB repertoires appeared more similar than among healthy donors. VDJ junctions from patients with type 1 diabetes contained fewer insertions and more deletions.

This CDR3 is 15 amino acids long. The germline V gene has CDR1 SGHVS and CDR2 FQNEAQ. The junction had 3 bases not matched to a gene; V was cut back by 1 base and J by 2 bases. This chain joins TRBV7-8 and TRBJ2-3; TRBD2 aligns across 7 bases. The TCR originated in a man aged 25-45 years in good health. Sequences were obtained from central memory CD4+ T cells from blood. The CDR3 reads CASSLGRGYTDTQYF. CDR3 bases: TGTGCCAGCAGCTTAGGGCGGGGGTACACAGATACGCAGTATTTT.